These 2 T cell receptor beta chains originate from one sample sequenced in a study of T cell responses to AZD1222 COVID-19 vaccine (dated by TCRdb to about 2021). Explained via the paper, the time point label denotes: baseline before first vaccination. The library was made by the immunoSEQ multiplex PCR assay. In TCRdb, the immuneACCESS table is reduced to in-frame sequences with V and J assigned. These tables do not hold every clone; where another copy was compared, an unresolved V gene accounts for under half, and the others remain unexplained. This sample holds tens of thousands of clones; over 85% were observed only once. Jointly, the top ten make up around 3% of the sample. The material was peripheral blood, obtained on day 0 of AZD1222 vaccination. These receptors all come from an adult in good health.

This chain connects TRBV19 to TRBJ1-5; D ambiguous. Trimming stripped 1 base from V and 0 bases from J, with 13 bases between. This CDR3 spans 17 amino acids. Germline V gives CDR1 LNHDA, CDR2 SQIVND (reference sequence). CDR3 coding DNA: TGTGCCAGTAGTATAGGGTCAGCACCTTTTAGCAATCAGCCCCAGCATTTT. Amino acids: CASSIGSAPFSNQPQHF.

Concerning this clone: Other DNA sequences in the same sample also yield this CDR3. The genes are TRBV19 and TRBJ1-1; D unclear. V lost 2 bases and J 2 bases, leaving 6 bases between the germline ends. The V gene's germline CDR1 is LNHDA and CDR2 SQIVND (reference sequence). This CDR3 contains 13 residues. CDR3 loop: CASSISGNTEAFF. CDR3 sequence (DNA): TGTGCCAGTAGTATAAGCGGAAACACTGAAGCTTTCTTT.